This entry features one T cell receptor (beta chain) sequence. Produced via immunoSEQ multiplex PCR; TCRdb's table is partial and in-frame only. Of about 50,000 clones in the sample, 80% to 90% were seen once. These data come from a study of PD-L1 blockade in urothelial cancer. Study details: Men with urothelial cancer arising in the bladder made up about 90% of the roughly 30 patients. Once treatment had started, blood was analyzed at 3 weeks (second dose) and again at 6 weeks.

This CDR3 region has 14 residues. Germline V gene lookup returns CDR1 SGHRS and CDR2 YFSETQ. With 4 bases clipped from V and 8 bases from J, the junction kept 6 bases outside the gene matches. This sample's time point: pretreatment peripheral blood. The receptor was isolated from a man between 70 and 80 years old with urothelial cancer. Sequenced here: PBMCs, sampled around atezolizumab (anti-PD-L1) treatment. This sequence joins TRBV5-1 and TRBJ1-4; the match to TRBD1 covers 9 bases. The CDR3 is CASSPTGQGEKLFF. The CDR3 nucleotides are TGCGCCAGCAGCCCGACTGGACAGGGGGAAAAACTGTTTTTT.